This T cell receptor beta chain was observed in a study of Ad26.COV2.S vaccination and SARS-CoV-2 variants. Note on this clone: Its antigen is unidentified.

This table comes from immunoSEQ multiplex PCR, and its TCRdb copy is limited to in-frame clones, with some not included. Seen here are more than 150,000 clones, 87% observed once, and the top ten hold more than 4.5%. The CDR3 runs to 15 residues. CDR1 is SEHNR, CDR2 FQNEAQ, per germline (reference sequence). With V trimmed by 3 bases and J by 1 base, 4 bases remained unmatched. Study-level findings and limits: Substantial breadth in spike-specific CD8+ and CD4+ T cell responses was reportedly seen after vaccination.

The sequencing used peripheral blood, collected after recovery from COVID-19. V usage is TRBV7-9 and J usage is TRBJ1-1, with 8 bases that match TRBD1. This TCR derives from a human donor who had recovered from COVID-19. CDR3 sequence (DNA): TGTGCCAGCAGCTTGGGACAGGTTCAGAACACTGAAGCTTTCTTT. Its protein is CASSLGQVQNTEAFF. The full variable domain, rest sourced from reference TRBV7-9 and TRBJ1-1, is DTGVSQNPRHKITKRGQNVTFRCDPISEHNRLYWYRQTLGQGPEFLTYFQNEAQLEKSRLLSDRFSAERPKGSFSTLEIQRTEQGDSAMYLCASSLGQVQNTEAFFGQGTRLTVV.